Listed below are T cell receptor beta chains from one sample, sequenced in a study of blood T cell repertoires in COVID-19. Only in-frame clones appear in the TCRdb table, and some are missing; sequencing was by immunoSEQ multiplex PCR. The data hold some 200,000 clones, with 94% observed a single time. Specimen: peripheral blood. These receptors were taken from a man aged 25-45 years with COVID-19, enrolled during active disease. CDR3s include the opening cysteine and the closing phenylalanine or tryptophan. Each record gives: V gene, J gene, D gene, clone size, CDR3 protein, CDR3 DNA. D genes are given only for firm matches. Not every row has a clone size; where given, it reads once, few, many or a size class.

>TRBV19|TRBJ1-3|TRBD1|-
CASEKGALSSGNTIYF
TGTGCCAGTGAAAAGGGGGCTTTGAGCTCTGGAAACACCATATATTTT
>TRBV6-5|TRBJ1-6|TRBD1|-
CASSYSTDRGSPLHF
TGTGCCAGCAGTTACTCGACCGACAGGGGTTCACCCCTCCACTTT
>TRBV2|TRBJ1-6|-|-
CASSRTDNSPLHF
TGTGCCAGCAGTAGAACAGATAATTCACCCCTCCACTTT
>TRBV5-6|TRBJ1-2|-|few
CASSLARDGYTF
TGTGCCAGCAGCTTGGCTCGGGATGGCTACACCTTC
>TRBV18|TRBJ1-2|TRBD1|-
CASSPQRQGEGGYTF
TGTGCCAGCTCACCACAAAGACAGGGTGAAGGAGGCTACACCTTC
>TRBV5-1|TRBJ1-6|-|-
CASSGGRRARNSPLHF
TGCGCCAGCAGCGGCGGGAGAAGGGCGCGTAATTCACCCCTCCACTTT
>TRBV5-6|TRBJ2-2|-|once
CASSLLADYSTGELFF
TGTGCCAGCAGCTTGTTGGCGGACTATTCCACCGGGGAGCTGTTTTTT
>TRBV6-5|TRBJ1-1|-|-
CASSVQATGTEAFF
TGTGCCAGCAGCGTACAGGCGACGGGCACTGAAGCTTTCTTT
>TRBV9|TRBJ1-6|-|-
CASSQNGQANSPLHF
TGTGCCAGCAGCCAAAATGGGCAGGCAAATTCACCCCTCCACTTT
>TRBV11-2|TRBJ2-3|TRBD1|-
CASRNYRDRADTQYF
TGTGCCAGCAGAAACTACCGGGACAGGGCCGATACGCAGTATTTT
>TRBV19|TRBJ1-6|-|-
CASSIGGSAFYNSPLHF
TGTGCCAGTAGTATAGGAGGGTCGGCGTTCTATAATTCACCCCTCCACTTT
>TRBV2|TRBJ2-2|-|-
CASSEIGAGVTGELFF
TGTGCCAGCAGTGAAATTGGGGCAGGCGTCACCGGGGAGCTGTTTTTT
>TRBV9|TRBJ2-3|-|-
CASSVDLTDTQYF
TGTGCCAGCAGCGTAGATCTCACAGATACGCAGTATTTT
>TRBV6-5|TRBJ1-5|-|-
CASSLQKDQPQHF
TGTGCCAGCAGTCTACAGAAAGATCAGCCCCAGCATTTT
>TRBV27|TRBJ1-1|TRBD1|-
CASSLAGQGNTEAFF
TGTGCCAGCAGTTTAGCCGGACAGGGGAACACTGAAGCTTTCTTT
>TRBV27|TRBJ2-2|-|-
CASSLLSTAGELFF
TGTGCCAGCAGCTTACTTTCCACGGCCGGGGAGCTGTTTTTT
>TRBV5-4|TRBJ2-1|-|-
CASSPGQRQFF
TGTGCCAGCAGCCCAGGACAGCGGCAGTTCTTC
>TRBV3-1/TRBV3-2|TRBJ2-7|-|-
CASSQLPGRSYEQYF
TGTGCCAGCAGCCAACTTCCAGGGCGCTCCTACGAGCAGTACTTC
>TRBV18|TRBJ2-1|-|-
CASSPLAFNNEQFF
TGTGCCAGCTCACCCCTAGCATTCAACAATGAGCAGTTCTTC
>TRBV1|TRBJ2-5|-|-
CTSSQEVTGLAEETQYF
TGCACCAGCAGCCAAGAAGTGACGGGACTAGCGGAAGAGACCCAGTACTTC
>TRBV6-5|TRBJ2-3|-|-
CASSYLTEDTDTQYF
TGTGCCAGCAGTTACCTGACAGAGGACACAGATACGCAGTATTTT
>TRBV11-2|TRBJ2-1|-|-
CASSFGTGLVGSYNEQFF
TGTGCCAGCAGCTTTGGAACAGGGTTGGTGGGTTCCTACAATGAGCAGTTCTTC
>TRBV5-1|TRBJ2-3|-|-
CASRTPQDTDTQYF
TGCGCCAGCAGAACTCCACAGGACACAGATACGCAGTATTTT
>TRBV6-1|TRBJ2-3|TRBD1|-
CASSASGTGARTDTQYF
TGTGCCAGCAGTGCATCTGGGACAGGGGCGCGCACAGATACGCAGTATTTT
>TRBV6-6|TRBJ1-5|-|-
CASSDEGGNQPQHF
TGTGCCAGCTCGGACGAGGGAGGCAATCAGCCCCAGCATTTT
>TRBV30|TRBJ2-5|TRBD1|-
CAWTPPRGLQTQYF
TGTGCCTGGACCCCGCCAAGGGGGCTACAGACCCAGTACTTC
>TRBV19|TRBJ1-2|TRBD1|-
CATGTGGFPRYTF
TGTGCCACTGGGACAGGGGGGTTCCCTCGCTACACCTTC
>TRBV2|TRBJ2-7|-|-
CASRAAYYEQYF
TGTGCCAGCAGGGCGGCATACTACGAGCAGTACTTC
>TRBV11-2|TRBJ1-5|-|-
CASSLDRFSNQPQHF
TGTGCCAGCAGTTTGGACAGATTTAGCAATCAGCCCCAGCATTTT
>TRBV6-5|TRBJ1-5|-|-
CASWLPGGNQPQHF
TGTGCCAGCTGGTTACCCGGGGGCAATCAGCCCCAGCATTTT
>TRBV27|TRBJ2-3|TRBD2|-
CASSLSWTSGRLTQYF
TGTGCCAGCAGTTTATCGTGGACTAGCGGCCGATTAACGCAGTATTTT
>TRBV27|TRBJ1-1|TRBD1|-
CASSYDRGTTEAFF
TGTGCCAGCAGCTACGACAGGGGGACCACTGAAGCTTTCTTT
>TRBV2|TRBJ2-1|-|-
CASSEREGGSSYNEQFF
TGTGCCAGCAGTGAAAGGGAAGGAGGAAGCTCCTACAATGAGCAGTTCTTC
>TRBV6-1|TRBJ1-4|TRBD1|-
CASSETGGFEKLFF
TGTGCCAGCAGTGAGACAGGGGGGTTTGAAAAACTGTTTTTT
>TRBV10-3|TRBJ1-5|-|-
CATWTGTPSNQPQHF
TGTGCCACTTGGACCGGGACTCCAAGCAATCAGCCCCAGCATTTT
>TRBV5-6|TRBJ2-2|-|-
CASSFISGAGELFF
TGTGCCAGCAGTTTTATTTCGGGGGCCGGGGAGCTGTTTTTT
>TRBV18|TRBJ1-4|-|-
CASSPPPDSREKLFF
TGTGCCAGCTCACCACCGCCGGACAGCCGTGAAAAACTGTTTTTT
>TRBV3-1/TRBV3-2|TRBJ1-2|-|-
CASSQEEGGYGYTF
TGTGCCAGCAGCCAAGAGGAAGGAGGGTATGGCTACACCTTC
>TRBV19|TRBJ2-1|-|-
CASKTQGRPYNEQFF
TGTGCCAGTAAGACACAGGGTAGACCATACAATGAGCAGTTCTTC
>TRBV6-5|TRBJ2-1|-|-
CASSSSGRIYNEQFF
TGTGCCAGCAGTTCCTCGGGGAGGATTTACAATGAGCAGTTCTTC
>TRBV14|TRBJ1-2|TRBD1|-
CASSQTQGSGYTF
TGTGCCAGCAGCCAGACACAGGGGAGTGGCTACACCTTC
>TRBV5-1|TRBJ2-7|TRBD1|-
CASSSGQGYNEQYF
TGCGCCAGCAGCTCCGGACAGGGCTACAACGAGCAGTACTTC
>TRBV3-1/TRBV3-2|TRBJ1-5|-|-
CASSQDSSSNQPQHF
TGTGCCAGCAGCCAAGACAGTTCTAGCAATCAGCCCCAGCATTTT
>TRBV7-9|TRBJ2-5|-|-
CASSLGGQGQETQYF
TGTGCCAGCAGCTTAGGGGGTCAGGGACAAGAGACCCAGTACTTC
>TRBV19|TRBJ2-7|TRBD1|-
CASSSDRGSEQYF
TGTGCCAGTAGTTCAGACAGGGGGAGCGAGCAGTACTTC
>TRBV7-9|TRBJ2-2|-|-
CASSRATGASTGELFF
TGTGCCAGCAGCCGTGCAACAGGTGCAAGCACCGGGGAGCTGTTTTTT
>TRBV7-9|TRBJ1-2|TRBD1|-
CASSKPPGGSFDYGYTF
TGTGCCAGCAGCAAACCCCCAGGGGGCTCGTTCGACTATGGCTACACCTTC
>TRBV6-5|TRBJ1-6|-|-
CASSLTRGGSPLHF
TGTGCCAGCAGTTTGACACGGGGGGGTTCACCCCTCCACTTT